This T cell receptor (beta chain) was sequenced for a study of cytomegalovirus exposure and HLA in healthy donors. Study as a whole: Early released data comprised around 85 million unique TCRs from HLA-typed donors.

A word on this clone: Antigen unknown.

Whole-study findings and limits: According to a later analysis, most TCR beta chains associated with CMV appeared HLA-restricted. Fewer N-insertions than the roughly 600-donor mean were reportedly shown by an Asian-associated ancestry cluster in a later analysis. In an earlier analysis, in some 600 donors, most V segments appeared productive either ~87% or ~30% of the time.

PCR amplification relied on 60 Vbeta primers (plus 13 Jbeta primers). Libraries were prepared by immunoSEQ multiplex PCR; TCRdb keeps only in-frame clonotypes and omits some of them. The sample contains about 100,000 clones, 82% of which appear only once. CDR3 size: 16 residues. V dropped 1 base and J dropped 0; count of bases not matched to a gene: 3. The germline V gene has CDR1 SGHVS and CDR2 FQNEAQ. The source material was PBMCs. V and J are TRBV7-8 and TRBJ1-1; TRBD1 matches 9 bases. The source of this sequence is a man aged 30 to 39 in good health and CMV-seropositive. The chain's CDR3 is CASSLVQGALNTEAFF. DNA for the CDR3: TGTGCCAGCAGCTTAGTACAGGGGGCTTTGAACACTGAAGCTTTCTTT. The full variable domain, with the rest looked up from reference TRBV7-8 and TRBJ1-1, is GAGVSQSPRYKVAKRGQDVALRCDPISGHVSLFWYQQALGQGPEFLTYFQNEAQLDKSGLPSDRFFAERPEGSVSTLKIQRTQQEDSAVYLCASSLVQGALNTEAFFGQGTRLTVV.